This is a list of T cell receptor beta chains from one sample in a study of shared clonotypes between healthy human individuals. The assay was immunoSEQ multiplex PCR, and TCRdb's table has in-frame clones only and misses some. The sample includes some 1,600,000 clones, 95% to 99% of them seen just once. Sequences were obtained from naive CD4+ T cells sorted from blood. Every receptor here comes from a man between 25 and 39 years old in good health. Both conserved end residues are part of each CDR3. Each record gives: CDR3 length, clone size, D gene, V gene, J gene, CDR3 DNA, CDR3 protein. The D gene is left open where the match is weak. Size is stated for part of the rows, as once, few or many counts, or as a class when the clone is expanded.

>14|NA|TRBD1|TRBV5-1|TRBJ2-7
TGCGCCAGCAGGGAGGACAGGGGGCTTTACGAGCAGTACTTC
CASREDRGLYEQYF
>12|NA|TRBD1|TRBV27|TRBJ2-7
TGTGCCAGCGGCGACAGGGGAAACGAGCAGTACTTC
CASGDRGNEQYF
>12|NA|NA|TRBV6-5|TRBJ2-3
TGCGCCAGCAGTGAGTCCGGAGATACGCAGTATTTT
CASSESGDTQYF
>19|NA|NA|TRBV21-1|TRBJ2-1
TGTGCCAGCAGCAAATCTGGCGGGAGGGATCAAAGCTCCTACAATGAGCAGTTCTTC
CASSKSGGRDQSSYNEQFF
>13|NA|NA|TRBV5-1|TRBJ1-2
TGCGCCAGCAGCTCCTCGACTAACTATGGCTACACCTTC
CASSSSTNYGYTF
>15|NA|NA|TRBV10-3|TRBJ2-7
TGTGCCATCAGTGATTGGGAACGGGACACCTACGAGCAGTACTTC
CAISDWERDTYEQYF
>15|NA|NA|TRBV27|TRBJ2-5
TGTGCCAGCAGCCTGCTGTTAGGCTCCCGAGAGACCCAGTACTTC
CASSLLLGSRETQYF
>14|NA|NA|TRBV6-1|TRBJ2-7
TGTGCCAGCAGTAAAACAGGTGCCTCCTACGAGCAGTACTTC
CASSKTGASYEQYF
>15|NA|NA|TRBV5-5|TRBJ1-3
TGTGCCAGCAATAGGGGGGACAACTCTGGAAACACCATATATTTT
CASNRGDNSGNTIYF
>17|NA|TRBD2|TRBV9|TRBJ2-3
TGTGCCAGCAGCGTAGGCAGACTAGCGGCAAGCACAGATACGCAGTATTTT
CASSVGRLAASTDTQYF
>14|NA|NA|TRBV9|TRBJ2-7
TGTGCCAGCAGCACTAGCTCCAAGTTGGGAGAGCAGTACTTC
CASSTSSKLGEQYF
>15|NA|NA|TRBV11-2|TRBJ1-2
TGTGCCAGCAGCTTAGCGGGTTCAAGGGGCGACGACTACACCTTC
CASSLAGSRGDDYTF
>14|NA|NA|TRBV7-9|TRBJ2-1
TGTGCCAGCCCCAAACGGGAGAACTCCCATGAGCAGTTCTTC
CASPKRENSHEQFF
>15|NA|NA|TRBV18|TRBJ1-5
TGTGCCAGCTCACCAGGCGCCTATAGCAATCAGCCCCAGCATTTT
CASSPGAYSNQPQHF
>15|NA|NA|TRBV5-4|TRBJ2-7
TGTGCCAGCAGCTTCTCCGGGACCATTTACTACGAGCAGTACTTC
CASSFSGTIYYEQYF
>14|NA|NA|TRBV7-2|TRBJ2-3
TGTGCCAGCAGCTTAGAAGCCGGCACAGATACGCAGTATTTT
CASSLEAGTDTQYF
>12|NA|NA|TRBV15|TRBJ1-1
TGTGCCACCAGCAGCGGGTACACTGAAGCTTTCTTT
CATSSGYTEAFF
>16|NA|TRBD2|TRBV14|TRBJ2-1
TGTGCCAGCAGCCACGTCGTTCTAGCGGGAGCAGTTGAGCAGTTCTTC
CASSHVVLAGAVEQFF
>14|NA|NA|TRBV28|TRBJ1-2
TGTGCCAGCAGTTTAGTGGGCCAGTACTATGGCTACACCTTC
CASSLVGQYYGYTF
>16|NA|TRBD1|TRBV11-2|TRBJ2-2
TGTGCCAGCAGCCTCCGGGACAGGGGGGACGCCGGGGAGCTGTTTTTT
CASSLRDRGDAGELFF
>16|NA|NA|TRBV28|TRBJ2-7
TGTGCCAGCACCTCTTACGGCAGGGTGGCTACCAACGAGCAGTACTTC
CASTSYGRVATNEQYF
>12|NA|NA|TRBV29-1|TRBJ2-7
TGCAGCGTTGTGAGAGGGTCCTACGAGCAGTACTTC
CSVVRGSYEQYF
>14|NA|NA|TRBV18|TRBJ2-3
TGTGCCAGCTCACCACCGGGGGGCACAGATACGCAGTATTTT
CASSPPGGTDTQYF
>11|NA|NA|TRBV28|TRBJ1-2
TGTGCCATCCTGGGGGGGGGTCGCCCCACCTTC
CAILGGGRPTF
>15|once|TRBD2|TRBV5-6|TRBJ2-7
TGTGCCAGCAGCCAGGGACTAGCGGCCTCCTACGAGCAGTACTTC
CASSQGLAASYEQYF
>13|NA|NA|TRBV10-3|TRBJ1-2
TGTGCCATCAGTGAGTCCACTATCGGCGGCTACACCTTC
CAISESTIGGYTF
>13|NA|TRBD1|TRBV19|TRBJ1-5
TGTGCCAGTACCTGGGACAGAGATCAGCCCCAGCATTTT
CASTWDRDQPQHF
>13|NA|NA|TRBV18|TRBJ1-1
TGTGCCAGCTCAGGAACAGAGAACACTGAAGCTTTCTTT
CASSGTENTEAFF
>13|NA|TRBD2|TRBV7-2|TRBJ2-3
TGTGCCAGCAGCCCGGGACTACTAAATACGCAGTATTTT
CASSPGLLNTQYF
>15|NA|TRBD1|TRBV28|TRBJ1-2
TGTGCCAGCAGTCCCGGACAGGGGATGGTCTATGGCTACACCTTC
CASSPGQGMVYGYTF
>17|NA|NA|TRBV5-5|TRBJ2-7
TGTGCCAGCAGCTTAGGTTTTTCCCTAATTCCCTCCTACGAGCAGTACTTC
CASSLGFSLIPSYEQYF
>13|NA|NA|TRBV6-1|TRBJ2-7
TGTGCCAGCAGTCGGGATATCTACTACGAGCAGTACTTC
CASSRDIYYEQYF
>16|NA|TRBD1|TRBV18|TRBJ2-2
TGTGCCAGCTCACTAAAGACAGGGGTCGGGACCGGGGAGCTGTTTTTT
CASSLKTGVGTGELFF
>14|NA|TRBD1|TRBV18|TRBJ2-7
TGTGCCAGCTCACCGAGCCAGGGGGTAGGGGAGCAGTACTTC
CASSPSQGVGEQYF
>14|NA|NA|TRBV15|TRBJ1-1
TGTGCCACCAGCAGAGATCTGATGGAGACTGAAGCTTTCTTT
CATSRDLMETEAFF
>12|NA|NA|TRBV28|TRBJ1-5
TGTGCCAGCAGTTTAACCGGTCAGCCCCAGCATTTT
CASSLTGQPQHF
>15|NA|NA|TRBV5-1|TRBJ2-3
TGCGCCAGCAGCTTGACCAGTTTGGGCACAGATACGCAGTATTTT
CASSLTSLGTDTQYF
>18|NA|TRBD2|TRBV7-9|TRBJ2-7
TGTGCCAGCAGCTTAGGGGTAGTGGTTGCGGGAGGCTTCTACGAGCAGTACTTC
CASSLGVVVAGGFYEQYF
>13|NA|NA|TRBV5-8|TRBJ1-5
TGTGCCAGCAGCCAGAAACGGGGGTTGACCCAGCATTTT
CASSQKRGLTQHF
>15|once|NA|TRBV7-2|TRBJ1-3
TGTGCCAGCAGCTTAGGCAGACGCTCTGGAAACACCATATATTTT
CASSLGRRSGNTIYF
>15|NA|TRBD1|TRBV7-8|TRBJ2-2
TGTGCCAGCAGCTCCTGGGACAGGGTAACCGGGGAGCTGTTTTTT
CASSSWDRVTGELFF
>14|NA|NA|TRBV5-1|TRBJ2-3
TGCGCCAGCAGTACTGGCCCGGGCACAGATACGCAGTATTTT
CASSTGPGTDTQYF
>13|once|NA|TRBV18|TRBJ1-1
TGTGCCAGCTCACCGAAAACGAACACTGAAGCTTTCTTT
CASSPKTNTEAFF
>16|NA|NA|TRBV7-2|TRBJ2-1
TGTGCCAGCAGCTTCAGCCTATATGCCTCCTACAATGAGCAGTTCTTC
CASSFSLYASYNEQFF
>14|NA|NA|TRBV11-3|TRBJ2-3
TGTGCCAGCAGCTGGGGCATTGCGAGCGATACGCAGTATTTT
CASSWGIASDTQYF
>16|NA|NA|TRBV9|TRBJ1-3
TGTGCCAGCAGCCCCCGGGACCGACGCTCTGGAAACACCATATATTTT
CASSPRDRRSGNTIYF
>17|NA|NA|TRBV11-2|TRBJ2-1
TGTGCCAGCAGCTTAGAGGGGGGATGGGAGAACTACAATGAGCAGTTCTTC
CASSLEGGWENYNEQFF
>17|NA|NA|TRBV5-1|TRBJ1-1
TGCGCCAGCAGCTTGCGGTCCGACGACAGGCTTAACACTGAAGCTTTCTTT
CASSLRSDDRLNTEAFF
>14|NA|NA|TRBV28|TRBJ2-7
TGTGCCAGCAGAACCGGGACGGAGGCGAACGAGCAGTACTTC
CASRTGTEANEQYF
>13|NA|TRBD2|TRBV29-1|TRBJ2-7
TGCAGCGCCGAGATGGCGGGAGGGATATCGCAGTACTTC
CSAEMAGGISQYF
>16|few|TRBD2|TRBV27|TRBJ2-7
TGTGCCAGCAGTCCACCTGGACTAGCGGACACCTACGAGCAGTACTTC
CASSPPGLADTYEQYF
>11|NA|NA|TRBV19|TRBJ1-2
TGTGCCAGTAGTAGGGGGTATGGCTACACCTTC
CASSRGYGYTF
>10|NA|NA|TRBV29-1|TRBJ2-1
TGCAGCGTTGAGGGTGTTGAGCAGTTCTTC
CSVEGVEQFF
>14|NA|NA|TRBV9|TRBJ2-7
TGTGCCAGCAGCGTAGCAGAGGGGGGGTACGAGCAGTACTTC
CASSVAEGGYEQYF
>14|once|NA|TRBV30|TRBJ1-1
TGTGCCTGGAGCGGCTACAGACAGAACACTGAAGCTTTCTTT
CAWSGYRQNTEAFF
>14|NA|NA|TRBV5-6|TRBJ1-5
TGTGCCAGCAGCCGCCAGGAACGCAATCAGCCCCAGCATTTT
CASSRQERNQPQHF